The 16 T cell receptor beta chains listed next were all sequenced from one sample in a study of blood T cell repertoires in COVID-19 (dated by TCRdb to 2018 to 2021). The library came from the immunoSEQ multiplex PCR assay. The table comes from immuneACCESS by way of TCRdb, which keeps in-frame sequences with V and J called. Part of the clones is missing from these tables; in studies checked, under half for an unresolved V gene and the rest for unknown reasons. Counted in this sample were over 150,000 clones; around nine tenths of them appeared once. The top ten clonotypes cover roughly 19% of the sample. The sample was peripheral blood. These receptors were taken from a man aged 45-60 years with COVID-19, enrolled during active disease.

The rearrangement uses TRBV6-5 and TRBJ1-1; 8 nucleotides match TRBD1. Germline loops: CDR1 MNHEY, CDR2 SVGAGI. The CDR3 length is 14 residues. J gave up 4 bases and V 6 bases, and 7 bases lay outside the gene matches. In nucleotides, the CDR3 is TGTGCCAGCAGCCCATCTACAGGGGGCACTGAAGCTTTCTTT. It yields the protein CASSPSTGGTEAFF.

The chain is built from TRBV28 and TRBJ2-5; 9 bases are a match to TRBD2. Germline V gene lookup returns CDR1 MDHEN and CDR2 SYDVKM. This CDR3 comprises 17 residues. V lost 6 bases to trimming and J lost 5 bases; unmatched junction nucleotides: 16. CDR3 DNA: TGTGCCAGCAGCCGGGGCGTCCATAGCGGGAGTATGGAGACCCAGTACTTC. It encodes CASSRGVHSGSMETQYF.

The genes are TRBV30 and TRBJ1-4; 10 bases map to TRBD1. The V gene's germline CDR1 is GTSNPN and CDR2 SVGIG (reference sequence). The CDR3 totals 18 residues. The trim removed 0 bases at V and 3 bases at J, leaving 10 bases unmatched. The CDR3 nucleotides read TGTGCCTGGAGTGTACTGGGACAGGGGAGGGGTTCTAATGAAAAACTGTTTTTT. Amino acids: CAWSVLGQGRGSNEKLFF.

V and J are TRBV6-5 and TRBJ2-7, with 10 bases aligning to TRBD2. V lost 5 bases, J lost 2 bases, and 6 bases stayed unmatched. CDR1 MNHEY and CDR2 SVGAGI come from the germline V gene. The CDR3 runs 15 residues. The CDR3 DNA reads TGTGCCAGCAGTCGCGGGACTAGCGACCCCTACGAGCAGTACTTC. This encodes CASSRGTSDPYEQYF.

The CDR3 region is CASSPWDRAVSDTQYF. As DNA, the CDR3 is TGTGCCAGCAGCCCATGGGACAGGGCAGTTTCAGATACGCAGTATTTT. The chain recombines TRBV7-3 with TRBJ2-3, with 9 bases identical to TRBD1. The CDR3 covers 16 residues. Germline V gene data show CDR1 as SGHTA and CDR2 as FQGTGA. With V trimmed by 5 bases and J by 4 bases, 10 bases remained unmatched.

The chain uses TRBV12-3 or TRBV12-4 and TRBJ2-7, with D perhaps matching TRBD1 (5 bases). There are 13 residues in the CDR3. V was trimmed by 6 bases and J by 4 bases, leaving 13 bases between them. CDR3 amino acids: CASRSSTVYEQYF. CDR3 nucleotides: TGTGCCAGCAGGAGCTCGACAGTTTACGAGCAGTACTTC.

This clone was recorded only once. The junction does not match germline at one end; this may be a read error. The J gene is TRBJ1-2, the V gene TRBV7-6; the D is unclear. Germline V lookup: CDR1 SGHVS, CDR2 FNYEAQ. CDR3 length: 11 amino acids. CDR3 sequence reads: CASSSLEILVF. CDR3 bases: TGTGCCAGCAGCTCACTAGAGATCCTAGTCTTC. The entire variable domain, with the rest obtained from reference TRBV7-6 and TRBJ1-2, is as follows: GAGVSQSPRYKVTKRGQDVALRCDPISGHVSLYWYRQALGQGPEFLTYFNYEAQQDKSGLPNDRFSAERPEGSISTLTIQRTEQRDSAMYRCASSSLEILVFGSGTRLTVV.

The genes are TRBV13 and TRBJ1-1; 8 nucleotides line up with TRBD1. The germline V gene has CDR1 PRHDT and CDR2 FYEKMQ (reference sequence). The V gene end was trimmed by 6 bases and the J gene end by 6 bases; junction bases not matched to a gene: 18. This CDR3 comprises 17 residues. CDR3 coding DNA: TGTGCCAGCAGTTCGACAGGGGCCAGTTCGGTAGCTCCTGAAGCTTTCTTT. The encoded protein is CASSSTGASSVAPEAFF.

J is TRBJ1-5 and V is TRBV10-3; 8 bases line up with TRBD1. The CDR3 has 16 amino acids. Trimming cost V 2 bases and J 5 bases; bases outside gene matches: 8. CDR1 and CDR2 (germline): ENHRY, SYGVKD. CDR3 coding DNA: TGTGCCATCAGTGAGGTAGACAGGGGAGGCGATCAGCCCCAGCATTTT. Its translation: CAISEVDRGGDQPQHF.

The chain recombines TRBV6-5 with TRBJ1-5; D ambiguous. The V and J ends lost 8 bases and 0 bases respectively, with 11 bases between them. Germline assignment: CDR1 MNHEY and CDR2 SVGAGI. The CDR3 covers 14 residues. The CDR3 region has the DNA TGTGCCAGCTTGCAGGCTGATAGCAATCAGCCCCAGCATTTT. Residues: CASLQADSNQPQHF.

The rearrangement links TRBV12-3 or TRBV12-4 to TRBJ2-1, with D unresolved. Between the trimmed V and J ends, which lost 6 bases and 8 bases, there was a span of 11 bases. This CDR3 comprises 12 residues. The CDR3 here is CASRNLPDEQFF. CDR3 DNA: TGTGCCAGCAGAAACCTACCGGATGAGCAGTTCTTC.

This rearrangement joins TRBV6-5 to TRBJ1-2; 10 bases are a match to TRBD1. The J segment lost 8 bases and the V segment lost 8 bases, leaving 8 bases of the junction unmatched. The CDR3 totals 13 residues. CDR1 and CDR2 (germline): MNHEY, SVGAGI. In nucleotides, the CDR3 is TGTGCCAGCTCCGCGGGACAGGGGTCAGGCTACACCTTC. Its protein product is CASSAGQGSGYTF.

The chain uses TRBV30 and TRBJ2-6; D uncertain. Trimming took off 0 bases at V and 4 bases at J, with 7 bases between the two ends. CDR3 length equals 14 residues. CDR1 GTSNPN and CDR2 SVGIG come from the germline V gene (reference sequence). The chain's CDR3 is CAWSVVSGANVLTF. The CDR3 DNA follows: TGTGCCTGGAGTGTTGTATCCGGGGCCAACGTCCTGACTTTC.

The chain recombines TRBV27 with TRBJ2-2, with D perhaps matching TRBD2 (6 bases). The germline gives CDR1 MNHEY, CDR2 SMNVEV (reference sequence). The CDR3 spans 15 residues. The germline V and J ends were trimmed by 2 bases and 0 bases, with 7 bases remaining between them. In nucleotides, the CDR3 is TGTGCCAGCAGTTTACGCGGGACGAACACCGGGGAGCTGTTTTTT. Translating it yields CASSLRGTNTGELFF.

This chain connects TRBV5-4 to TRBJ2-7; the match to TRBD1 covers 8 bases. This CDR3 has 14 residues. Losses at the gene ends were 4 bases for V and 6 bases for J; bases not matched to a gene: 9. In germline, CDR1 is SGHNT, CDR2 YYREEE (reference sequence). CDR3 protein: CASSTGLDRVEQYF. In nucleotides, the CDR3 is TGTGCCAGCAGCACCGGGTTGGACAGGGTCGAGCAGTACTTC.

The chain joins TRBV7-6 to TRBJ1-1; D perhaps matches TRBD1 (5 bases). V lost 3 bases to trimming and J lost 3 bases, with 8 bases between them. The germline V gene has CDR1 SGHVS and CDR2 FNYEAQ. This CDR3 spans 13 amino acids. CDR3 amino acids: CASSLSGYTEAFF. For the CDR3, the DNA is TGTGCCAGCAGCTTGTCAGGGTACACTGAAGCTTTCTTT.